The rows below give T cell receptor beta chains drawn from one sample of a study of response to subunit inactivated influenza vaccine. TCRdb recomputed calls from the RT-PCR reads with MiXCR, one row per CDR3 protein. The data show fewer than 350,000 distinct CDR3 sequences, around a fifth seen once. Here the sequenced sample was PBMCs from blood, taken less than 22 months after vaccination. Receptor source: a man between 50 and 75 years old who received an inactivated influenza vaccine. CDR3s include the opening cysteine and the closing phenylalanine or tryptophan. The order of the fields is V gene, clone size, J gene, D gene, CDR3 protein, CDR3 DNA. D genes are given only for firm matches. A row's size may be missing; if present it is once, few, many or a size class.

v_call: TRBV29-1; clone_size: many; j_call: TRBJ1-2; d_call: TRBD1; cdr3_aa: CSGTPGGGGYTF; cdr3_nt: TGCAGCGGGACCCCAGGGGGAGGTGGCTACACCTTC
v_call: TRBV3-1; clone_size: many; j_call: TRBJ1-2; d_call: -; cdr3_aa: CASSQDLTGTYGYTF; cdr3_nt: TGTGCCAGCAGCCAAGATCTTACAGGGACCTATGGCTACACCTTC
v_call: TRBV11-1; clone_size: -; j_call: TRBJ2-5; d_call: -; cdr3_aa: CASSFQARSSQETQYF; cdr3_nt: TGTGCCAGCAGCTTTCAGGCCCGATCATCCCAAGAGACCCAGTACTTC
v_call: TRBV3-1; clone_size: many; j_call: TRBJ2-2; d_call: -; cdr3_aa: CASSRGDESGELFF; cdr3_nt: TGTGCCAGCAGCCGGGGGGACGAGTCCGGGGAGCTGTTTTTT
v_call: TRBV7-2; clone_size: -; j_call: TRBJ2-7; d_call: -; cdr3_aa: CASSLSRDLYEQYF; cdr3_nt: TGTGCCAGCAGCCTCTCCCGGGACTTATACGAGCAGTACTTC
v_call: TRBV5-6; clone_size: -; j_call: TRBJ1-2; d_call: -; cdr3_aa: CASSSVGTSAGYTF; cdr3_nt: TGTGCCAGCAGCTCAGTGGGGACTTCGGCTGGCTACACCTTC
v_call: TRBV7-2; clone_size: -; j_call: TRBJ2-1; d_call: -; cdr3_aa: CASSLDILSYNEQFF; cdr3_nt: TGTGCCAGCAGCTTAGACATTCTCTCCTACAATGAGCAGTTCTTC
v_call: TRBV10-2; clone_size: few; j_call: TRBJ1-4; d_call: -; cdr3_aa: CASSVAGLNEKLFF; cdr3_nt: TGCGCCAGCAGTGTGGCAGGCCTTAATGAAAAACTGTTTTTT
v_call: TRBV5-1; clone_size: -; j_call: TRBJ2-2; d_call: TRBD1; cdr3_aa: CASSSGQGYTGELFF; cdr3_nt: TGCGCCAGCAGCTCGGGACAGGGGTACACCGGGGAGCTGTTTTTT
v_call: TRBV5-1; clone_size: -; j_call: TRBJ2-1; d_call: TRBD2; cdr3_aa: CASSLVRTSGDRNEQFF; cdr3_nt: TGCGCCAGCAGCTTGGTTAGGACTAGCGGGGATAGAAATGAGCAGTTCTTC
v_call: TRBV20-1; clone_size: few; j_call: TRBJ1-2; d_call: -; cdr3_aa: CSARQGGNYGYTF; cdr3_nt: TGCAGTGCTAGACAGGGCGGAAACTATGGCTACACCTTC
v_call: TRBV6-2/TRBV6-3; clone_size: many; j_call: TRBJ2-1; d_call: -; cdr3_aa: CASSLEGYGIYNEQFF; cdr3_nt: TGTGCCAGCAGCTTGGAAGGGTATGGGATATACAATGAGCAGTTCTTC
v_call: TRBV11-2; clone_size: many; j_call: TRBJ1-1; d_call: -; cdr3_aa: CASSLVVGGTEAFF; cdr3_nt: TGTGCCAGCAGCTTAGTGGTGGGAGGGACTGAAGCTTTCTTT
v_call: TRBV29-1; clone_size: few; j_call: TRBJ1-5; d_call: -; cdr3_aa: CSAYGGSSNQPQHF; cdr3_nt: TGCAGCGCCTATGGTGGCAGTAGCAATCAGCCCCAGCATTTT
v_call: TRBV12-3/TRBV12-4; clone_size: many; j_call: TRBJ2-5; d_call: -; cdr3_aa: CASSFESSKETQYF; cdr3_nt: TGTGCCAGCAGTTTTGAGTCTAGCAAAGAGACCCAGTACTTC
v_call: TRBV20-1; clone_size: -; j_call: TRBJ1-1; d_call: -; cdr3_aa: CSAREGSGIMNTEAFF; cdr3_nt: TGCAGTGCTAGAGAGGGCAGCGGGATAATGAACACTGAAGCTTTCTTT
v_call: TRBV18; clone_size: -; j_call: TRBJ2-2; d_call: -; cdr3_aa: CASSVKRANTGELFF; cdr3_nt: TGTGCCAGCTCAGTGAAGCGGGCGAACACCGGGGAGCTGTTTTTT
v_call: TRBV28; clone_size: few; j_call: TRBJ1-3; d_call: -; cdr3_aa: CASSLVGGGNTIYF; cdr3_nt: TGTGCCAGCAGCCTCGTTGGGGGAGGAAACACCATATATTTT
v_call: TRBV7-8; clone_size: many; j_call: TRBJ1-1; d_call: -; cdr3_aa: CASGGGNTEAFF; cdr3_nt: TGTGCCAGCGGGGGGGGAAACACTGAAGCTTTCTTT
v_call: TRBV10-3; clone_size: many; j_call: TRBJ1-3; d_call: -; cdr3_aa: CAISAQVSGNTIYF; cdr3_nt: TGTGCCATCAGTGCTCAGGTCTCTGGAAACACCATATATTTT
v_call: TRBV7-9; clone_size: -; j_call: TRBJ2-1; d_call: -; cdr3_aa: CASRQILNEQFF; cdr3_nt: TGTGCCAGCAGGCAAATCCTGAATGAGCAGTTCTTC
v_call: TRBV7-2; clone_size: -; j_call: TRBJ2-3; d_call: TRBD2; cdr3_aa: CASSWASGRAVDTQYF; cdr3_nt: TGTGCCAGCAGCTGGGCTAGCGGGAGGGCCGTAGATACGCAGTATTTT
v_call: TRBV7-9; clone_size: -; j_call: TRBJ1-4; d_call: -; cdr3_aa: CASSLGDWGSEKLFF; cdr3_nt: TGTGCCAGCAGTTTAGGGGACTGGGGCAGTGAAAAACTGTTTTTT
v_call: TRBV29-1; clone_size: -; j_call: TRBJ2-5; d_call: -; cdr3_aa: CSVDDGRGGETQYF; cdr3_nt: TGCAGCGTTGATGATGGCAGGGGAGGAGAGACCCAGTACTTC
v_call: TRBV10-3; clone_size: -; j_call: TRBJ2-1; d_call: -; cdr3_aa: CAISESVYGEQFF; cdr3_nt: TGTGCCATCAGTGAGTCAGTATACGGGGAGCAGTTCTTC
v_call: TRBV20-1; clone_size: -; j_call: TRBJ2-1; d_call: -; cdr3_aa: CSAKTGARSYNEQFF; cdr3_nt: TGCAGTGCTAAAACGGGGGCCCGATCCTACAATGAGCAGTTCTTC
v_call: TRBV20-1; clone_size: -; j_call: TRBJ1-2; d_call: -; cdr3_aa: CSAEGDLSGYTF; cdr3_nt: TGCAGTGCCGAGGGTGACCTCTCTGGCTACACCTTC
v_call: TRBV6-5; clone_size: few; j_call: TRBJ1-2; d_call: TRBD1; cdr3_aa: CASSYSTGTGGYTF; cdr3_nt: TGTGCCAGCAGTTACTCGACAGGGACAGGGGGCTACACCTTC
v_call: TRBV7-2; clone_size: -; j_call: TRBJ2-1; d_call: TRBD2; cdr3_aa: CASSLNVAGGQFF; cdr3_nt: TGTGCCAGCAGCTTAAACGTAGCGGGAGGCCAGTTCTTC
v_call: TRBV6-1; clone_size: few; j_call: TRBJ1-1; d_call: TRBD1; cdr3_aa: CASTNKRTGLNTEAFF; cdr3_nt: TGTGCCAGCACCAACAAACGGACAGGGCTGAACACTGAAGCTTTCTTT
v_call: TRBV27; clone_size: few; j_call: TRBJ2-7; d_call: -; cdr3_aa: CASSLSRGNEQYF; cdr3_nt: TGTGCCAGCAGTTTGTCTAGGGGGAACGAGCAGTACTTC
v_call: TRBV6-1; clone_size: few; j_call: TRBJ1-2; d_call: -; cdr3_aa: CASSQQFLGYTF; cdr3_nt: TGTGCCAGCAGCCAACAGTTCCTTGGCTACACCTTC
v_call: TRBV19; clone_size: few; j_call: TRBJ2-2; d_call: -; cdr3_aa: CASSILGAGWTGELFF; cdr3_nt: TGTGCCAGTAGTATTCTGGGGGCCGGATGGACCGGGGAGCTGTTTTTT
v_call: TRBV29-1; clone_size: -; j_call: TRBJ1-2; d_call: -; cdr3_aa: CSVDRGRSNYGYTF; cdr3_nt: TGCAGCGTTGATCGGGGCAGATCTAACTATGGCTACACCTTC
v_call: TRBV10-3; clone_size: few; j_call: TRBJ1-1; d_call: -; cdr3_aa: CAISESTTFTGLVFF; cdr3_nt: TGTGCCATCAGTGAGTCCACCACCTTTACAGGGCTGGTTTTCTTT
v_call: TRBV6-2/TRBV6-3; clone_size: -; j_call: TRBJ2-1; d_call: -; cdr3_aa: CASVHSDPRNEQFF; cdr3_nt: TGTGCCAGCGTTCATTCCGACCCAAGGAATGAGCAGTTCTTC
v_call: TRBV4-2; clone_size: -; j_call: TRBJ1-3; d_call: TRBD1; cdr3_aa: CASSQGSQGENTIYF; cdr3_nt: TGTGCCAGCAGCCAAGGATCTCAGGGGGAAAACACCATATATTTT
v_call: TRBV20-1; clone_size: few; j_call: TRBJ1-5; d_call: -; cdr3_aa: CSARDPAGSNQPQHF; cdr3_nt: TGCAGTGCTAGAGATCCGGCAGGGAGCAATCAGCCCCAGCATTTT
v_call: TRBV20-1; clone_size: -; j_call: TRBJ2-7; d_call: -; cdr3_aa: CSASGSTYEQYF; cdr3_nt: TGCAGTGCTAGCGGTTCGACCTACGAGCAGTACTTC
v_call: TRBV30; clone_size: few; j_call: TRBJ1-2; d_call: -; cdr3_aa: CAWRRQVLGGYTF; cdr3_nt: TGTGCCTGGAGACGACAGGTCTTAGGTGGCTACACCTTC
v_call: TRBV7-9; clone_size: few; j_call: TRBJ1-4; d_call: -; cdr3_aa: CASSPPRGFGEKLFF; cdr3_nt: TGTGCCAGCAGCCCCCCACGTGGGTTTGGAGAAAAACTGTTTTTT
v_call: TRBV4-2; clone_size: -; j_call: TRBJ1-1; d_call: -; cdr3_aa: CASSQQTGRITEAFF; cdr3_nt: TGTGCCAGCAGCCAACAAACAGGTAGGATCACTGAAGCTTTCTTT
v_call: TRBV5-4; clone_size: few; j_call: TRBJ2-3; d_call: -; cdr3_aa: CASSSTTTDTQYF; cdr3_nt: TGTGCCAGCAGCTCTACTACCACAGATACGCAGTATTTT
v_call: TRBV11-2; clone_size: -; j_call: TRBJ1-6; d_call: -; cdr3_aa: CASSLRQTSNSPLHF; cdr3_nt: TGTGCCAGCAGCCTCCGACAGACGAGTAATTCACCCCTCCACTTT
v_call: TRBV11-2; clone_size: -; j_call: TRBJ2-1; d_call: TRBD2; cdr3_aa: CASSQAGLAGGSYNEQFF; cdr3_nt: TGTGCCAGCAGCCAGGCGGGACTAGCGGGGGGCTCCTACAATGAGCAGTTCTTC
v_call: TRBV12-3/TRBV12-4; clone_size: -; j_call: TRBJ1-5; d_call: -; cdr3_aa: CASSPLTFGQPQHF; cdr3_nt: TGTGCCAGCAGTCCTCTCACATTCGGCCAGCCCCAGCATTTT
v_call: TRBV2; clone_size: few; j_call: TRBJ1-5; d_call: -; cdr3_aa: CASSELLGGHQPQHF; cdr3_nt: TGTGCCAGCAGTGAATTACTAGGGGGTCATCAGCCCCAGCATTTT
v_call: TRBV19; clone_size: -; j_call: TRBJ2-3; d_call: TRBD1; cdr3_aa: CASTSGQTLGTDTQYF; cdr3_nt: TGTGCCAGTACCTCGGGACAGACCTTAGGCACAGATACGCAGTATTTT
v_call: TRBV20-1; clone_size: -; j_call: TRBJ2-7; d_call: -; cdr3_aa: CSASATGATGEQYF; cdr3_nt: TGCAGTGCTAGTGCCACAGGAGCCACGGGCGAGCAGTACTTC
v_call: TRBV5-1; clone_size: -; j_call: TRBJ2-2; d_call: -; cdr3_aa: CASSKDGANTGELFF; cdr3_nt: TGCGCCAGCAGCAAGGACGGAGCGAACACCGGGGAGCTGTTTTTT
v_call: TRBV7-9; clone_size: -; j_call: TRBJ1-1; d_call: -; cdr3_aa: CASSNHGGGTEAFF; cdr3_nt: TGTGCCAGCAGCAATCATGGGGGCGGAACTGAAGCTTTCTTT
v_call: TRBV11-2; clone_size: once; j_call: TRBJ2-7; d_call: -; cdr3_aa: CASSLQATDSYEQYF; cdr3_nt: TGTGCCAGCAGCTTACAGGCGACAGACTCCTACGAGCAGTACTTC
v_call: TRBV11-2; clone_size: -; j_call: TRBJ2-7; d_call: -; cdr3_aa: CASSSINRQEKYEQYF; cdr3_nt: TGTGCCAGCAGCTCCATAAACCGACAGGAAAAATACGAGCAGTACTTC
v_call: TRBV5-4; clone_size: -; j_call: TRBJ1-4; d_call: -; cdr3_aa: CASSKKGGAREKLFF; cdr3_nt: TGTGCCAGCAGCAAAAAAGGGGGAGCAAGAGAAAAACTGTTTTTT
v_call: TRBV6-2/TRBV6-3; clone_size: few; j_call: TRBJ1-1; d_call: -; cdr3_aa: CASSYAAGNTEAFF; cdr3_nt: TGTGCCAGCAGTTACGCAGCTGGTAACACTGAAGCTTTCTTT
v_call: TRBV10-3; clone_size: few; j_call: TRBJ1-2; d_call: -; cdr3_aa: CAISESEVHGYTF; cdr3_nt: TGTGCCATCAGTGAGTCAGAGGTGCATGGCTACACCTTC
v_call: TRBV9; clone_size: -; j_call: TRBJ1-3; d_call: -; cdr3_aa: CASSVGDASSGNTIYF; cdr3_nt: TGTGCCAGCAGCGTAGGTGACGCGAGCTCTGGAAACACCATATATTTT
v_call: TRBV12-3/TRBV12-4; clone_size: -; j_call: TRBJ2-7; d_call: TRBD2; cdr3_aa: CASRGTSGPYEQYF; cdr3_nt: TGTGCCAGCAGGGGGACTAGCGGGCCTTACGAGCAGTACTTC
v_call: TRBV2; clone_size: -; j_call: TRBJ2-3; d_call: TRBD1; cdr3_aa: CASSPQGVYTDTQYF; cdr3_nt: TGTGCCAGCAGTCCACAGGGGGTGTACACAGATACGCAGTATTTT